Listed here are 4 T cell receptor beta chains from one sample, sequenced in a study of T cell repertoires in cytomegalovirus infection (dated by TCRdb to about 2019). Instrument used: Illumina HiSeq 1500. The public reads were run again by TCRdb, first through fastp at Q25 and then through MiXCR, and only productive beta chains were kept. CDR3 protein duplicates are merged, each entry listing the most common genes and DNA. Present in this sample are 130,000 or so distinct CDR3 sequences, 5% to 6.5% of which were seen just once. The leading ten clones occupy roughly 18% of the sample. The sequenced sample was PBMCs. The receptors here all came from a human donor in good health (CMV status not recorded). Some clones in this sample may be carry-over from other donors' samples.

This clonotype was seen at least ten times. The DNA for the CDR3 is TGTGCCAGCAGCTTAGGACTTCACACCTACAATGAGCAGTTCTTC. It translates to CASSLGLHTYNEQFF. This sequence joins TRBV7-2 and TRBJ2-1; D call uncertain. Trimming cost V 1 base and J 2 bases, with 9 bases left between them. Germline CDR1 SGHTA, CDR2 FQGNSA. The CDR3 spans 15 residues.

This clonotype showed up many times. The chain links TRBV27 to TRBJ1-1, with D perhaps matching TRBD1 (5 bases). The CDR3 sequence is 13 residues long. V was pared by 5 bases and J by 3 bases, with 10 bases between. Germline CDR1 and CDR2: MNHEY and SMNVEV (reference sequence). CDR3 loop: CASSGGVDTEAFF. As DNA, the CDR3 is TGTGCCAGCAGTGGAGGGGTGGACACTGAAGCTTTCTTT.

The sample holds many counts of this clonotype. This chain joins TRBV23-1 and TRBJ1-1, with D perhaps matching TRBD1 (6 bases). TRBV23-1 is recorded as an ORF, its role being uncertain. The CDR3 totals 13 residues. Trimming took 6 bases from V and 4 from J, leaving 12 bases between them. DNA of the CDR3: TGCGCCAGCAGAAGTACAGGGAGCACTGAAGCTTTCTTT. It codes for CASRSTGSTEAFF.

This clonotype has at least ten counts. The CDR3 DNA sequence: TGTGCCTCCCAAGGAACTTTAGCCAAAAACATTCAGTACTTC. Protein product: CASQGTLAKNIQYF. This sequence joins TRBV7-2 and TRBJ2-4; D is unclear. This CDR3 contains 14 residues. Trimming removed 11 bases at V and 0 bases at J, with 14 bases between. The germline V gene encodes CDR1 SGHTA and CDR2 FQGNSA. Variable domain in full (rest from reference TRBV7-2 and TRBJ2-4): GAGVSQSPSNKVTEKGKDVELRCDPISGHTALYWYRQSLGQGLEFLIYFQGNSAPDKSGLPSDRFSAERTGGSVSTLTIQRTQQEDSAVYLCASQGTLAKNIQYFGAGTRLSVL.